A selection of T cell receptor gamma chains follows, all from one sample in a study of Vδ1+ human thymocytes. TCRdb re-called the multiplex PCR reads with CATT. The sample has 36,000 or so gamma-chain clones; 20% to 25% are singletons. Source material: Vdelta1+ gamma-delta thymocytes from the thymus. These receptors were collected from a girl in the first two years of life who had congenital heart surgery. CDR3s include the opening cysteine and the closing phenylalanine or tryptophan. Fields, in order: V gene, J gene, clone size, CDR3 DNA, CDR3 protein. Clone size is stated in some rows and not others, as once, few, many or a class when expanded.

V gene: TRGV2
J gene: TRGJ1/TRGJ2
clone size: few
CDR3 DNA: TGTGCCACCTGGGACGGGCGGAAGGAATTCGAGAAACTCTTT
CDR3 protein: CATWDGRKEFEKLF

V gene: TRGV3
J gene: TRGJ1/TRGJ2
clone size: NA
CDR3 DNA: TGTGCCACCTGGGACAGGCCGGGTGGGTATAAGAAACTCTTT
CDR3 protein: CATWDRPGGYKKLF

V gene: TRGV4
J gene: TRGJ1/TRGJ2
clone size: few
CDR3 DNA: TGTGCCACCTGGCCCAATTATTATAAGAAACTCTTT
CDR3 protein: CATWPNYYKKLF

V gene: TRGV4
J gene: TRGJP2
clone size: NA
CDR3 DNA: TGTGCCACCTGGGACGGAGGGCATAGTAGTGATTGGATCAAGACGTTT
CDR3 protein: CATWDGGHSSDWIKTF

V gene: TRGV9
J gene: TRGJ1/TRGJ2
clone size: few
CDR3 DNA: TGTGCCTTGTGGGAGGTTTCTTATTATAAGAAACTCTTT
CDR3 protein: CALWEVSYYKKLF

V gene: TRGV8
J gene: TRGJ1/TRGJ2
clone size: NA
CDR3 DNA: TGTACCACCTGGAACCCCGGGAAGGATTATAAGAAACTCTTT
CDR3 protein: CTTWNPGKDYKKLF

V gene: TRGV5
J gene: TRGJ1/TRGJ2
clone size: NA
CDR3 DNA: TGTGCCACCTGGGACCGCCGACGGGGGAAACTCTTT
CDR3 protein: CATWDRRRGKLF

V gene: TRGV4
J gene: TRGJ1/TRGJ2
clone size: NA
CDR3 DNA: TGTGCCACCTGGTGGTCCCCTTATTATAAGAAACTCTTT
CDR3 protein: CATWWSPYYKKLF

V gene: TRGV8
J gene: TRGJ1/TRGJ2
clone size: few
CDR3 DNA: TGTGCCACCTGGGACCACGTCAGAAAGAAACTCTTT
CDR3 protein: CATWDHVRKKLF

V gene: TRGV3
J gene: TRGJP2
clone size: NA
CDR3 DNA: TGTGCCACCTGGGACAGAGTCCGAAGTAGTGATTGGATCAAGACGTTT
CDR3 protein: CATWDRVRSSDWIKTF

V gene: TRGV2
J gene: TRGJ1/TRGJ2
clone size: NA
CDR3 DNA: TGTGCCACCTGGGACTCGAATAAGAAACTCTTT
CDR3 protein: CATWDSNKKLF

V gene: TRGV8
J gene: TRGJ1/TRGJ2
clone size: few
CDR3 DNA: TGTGCCACCTGGGATAGCACGAATTATTATAAGAAACTCTTT
CDR3 protein: CATWDSTNYYKKLF

V gene: TRGV3
J gene: TRGJ1/TRGJ2
clone size: NA
CDR3 DNA: TGTGCCACCTGGGACAGGCCCCGGGATTATAAGAAACTCTTT
CDR3 protein: CATWDRPRDYKKLF

V gene: TRGV2
J gene: TRGJ1/TRGJ2
clone size: NA
CDR3 DNA: TGTGCCACCTGGGATTTGGGACGGAAACTCTTT
CDR3 protein: CATWDLGRKLF

V gene: TRGV8
J gene: TRGJ1/TRGJ2
clone size: few
CDR3 DNA: TGTGCCACCTGGGATAGGCCTACAAGGGTGAAACTCTTT
CDR3 protein: CATWDRPTRVKLF

V gene: TRGV4
J gene: TRGJ1/TRGJ2
clone size: NA
CDR3 DNA: TGTGCCACCTGGGACGGGCTCGGGGCTCCTTATTATAAGAAACTCTTT
CDR3 protein: CATWDGLGAPYYKKLF

V gene: TRGV9
J gene: TRGJ1/TRGJ2
clone size: NA
CDR3 DNA: TGTGCCTTGTGGGAGACGCTCTATTATTATAAGAAACTCTTT
CDR3 protein: CALWETLYYYKKLF

V gene: TRGV4
J gene: TRGJ1/TRGJ2
clone size: NA
CDR3 DNA: TGTGCCACCTGGGATGGGATCCTTTATTATAAGAAACTCTTT
CDR3 protein: CATWDGILYYKKLF